The 26 T cell receptor beta chains below were found in one sample sequenced in a study of T-cell memory formation after mild COVID-19. One entry per CDR3 protein, called by TCRdb with MiXCR from the 5' RACE reads. Here the sample spans roughly 250,000 distinct CDR3 sequences, roughly 15% being singletons. Sequencing used PBMCs or a T cell subset sorted from them (not recorded which). The receptors stem from a man aged 18 to 30 who had mild COVID-19 (a few samples of this study predate the infection). Cell type and time point are not known.

The chain uses TRBV14 and TRBJ1-3; D unresolved. Trimming cost V 0 bases and J 0 bases, with 9 bases left between them. Germline CDR1 reads SGHDN; CDR2 reads FVKESK. This CDR3 is 16 amino acids long. The CDR3 region is CASSQDYVASGNTIYF. DNA of the CDR3: TGTGCCAGCAGCCAAGATTACGTCGCCTCTGGAAACACCATATATTTT.

This clonotype was found a few times. V usage is TRBV15 and J usage is TRBJ1-5; 7 bases match TRBD1. This CDR3 region has 18 residues. The trim removed 7 bases at V and 1 base at J, leaving 16 bases unmatched. Per germline, CDR1 LNHNV and CDR2 YYDKDF (reference sequence). The CDR3: CATTADRARRLSNQPQHF. The DNA of the CDR3 is TGTGCCACCACCGCCGACAGGGCACGGCGTCTGAGCAATCAGCCCCAGCATTTT. The variable domain in full, completed from reference TRBV15 and TRBJ1-5, reads DAMVIQNPRYQVTQFGKPVTLSCSQTLNHNVMYWYQQKSSQAPKLLFHYYDKDFNNEADTPDNFQSRRPNTSFCFLDIRSPGLGDTAMYLCATTADRARRLSNQPQHFGDGTRLSIL.

This clonotype has just a few counts. The chain uses TRBV7-9 and TRBJ2-3; TRBD1 is a possible D gene (6 bases). Germline V gives CDR1 SEHNR, CDR2 FQNEAQ (reference sequence). The CDR3 totals 14 residues. The germline V and J ends were trimmed by 1 base and 4 bases, with 9 bases remaining between them. The CDR3 region is CASSLVGASDTQYF. In nucleotides, the CDR3 is TGTGCCAGCAGCTTAGTGGGGGCCTCAGATACGCAGTATTTT.

This clonotype was observed a few times. The chain employs TRBV7-2 and TRBJ1-6; 7 nucleotides line up with TRBD1. Losses at the gene ends were 4 bases for V and 6 bases for J; bases not matched to a gene: 9. The CDR3 is 16 amino acids. Germline CDR1 reads SGHTA; CDR2 reads FQGNSA. This CDR3 is CASSSRQGWANSPLHF. In DNA, the CDR3 is TGTGCCAGCAGCTCGAGACAGGGCTGGGCTAATTCACCCCTCCACTTT.

In this sample, this clonotype turned up a few times. The CDR3 protein is CSVNHNYGYTF. In DNA, the CDR3 is TGCAGCGTTAACCATAACTATGGCTACACCTTC. The genes are TRBV29-1 and TRBJ1-2; D call uncertain. Germline CDR1 is SQVTM and CDR2 is ANQGSEA. The CDR3 length is 11 residues. V lost 5 bases and J 1 base, leaving 5 bases between the germline ends.

The V call is TRBV4-1, the J call TRBJ2-3, with 7 bases identical to TRBD1. V lost 10 bases, J lost 2 bases, and 9 bases stayed unmatched. This CDR3 contains 14 residues. In germline, CDR1 is MGHRA, CDR2 YSYEKL. Here the CDR3 DNA reads TGCGCCATCTCCTGGACAGGAACCACAGATACGCAGTATTTT. It is translated as CAISWTGTTDTQYF.

This chain links TRBV7-9 with TRBJ2-7; the match to TRBD1 covers 7 bases. The CDR3 is made up of 14 amino acids. The J segment lost 2 bases and the V segment lost 5 bases, leaving 6 bases of the junction unmatched. CDR1 is SEHNR, CDR2 FQNEAQ, per germline (reference sequence). The CDR3, as DNA: TGTGCCAGCAGCGCCGCAGGGGGAACCTACGAGCAGTACTTC. Translated, it gives CASSAAGGTYEQYF.

This chain joins TRBV23-1 and TRBJ2-1; 7 bases agree with TRBD1. TRBV23-1 falls under the ORF class, with uncertain function. The CDR3 is 16 amino acids. V shed 6 bases, J shed 1 base, and the junction held 9 bases outside the gene matches. CDR3 in DNA: TGCGCCAGCAGGCCCCTACAGGGGTTATCCTACAATGAGCAGTTCTTC. Translated, it gives CASRPLQGLSYNEQFF.

The chain employs TRBV7-9 and TRBJ1-1, with D maybe TRBD1 (5 bases). The CDR3 is made up of 15 amino acids. Trimming shortened V by 5 bases and J by 4 bases, and 17 bases separated the two germline ends. The V gene's germline CDR1 is SEHNR and CDR2 FQNEAQ (reference sequence). CDR3 in DNA: TGTGCCAGCAGCCCCGGAGGGACCCTTAGCACTGAAGCTTTCTTT. This codes for CASSPGGTLSTEAFF.

This clonotype was seen ten or more times. The chain is built from TRBV12-3 or TRBV12-4 and TRBJ2-7; 8 nucleotides match TRBD1. V trimming: 6 bases; J trimming: 2 bases; junction bases outside the gene matches: 9. The CDR3 runs to 15 residues. The CDR3 protein is CASRGSGTGAYEQYF. The DNA of the CDR3 is TGTGCCAGCAGGGGTTCCGGGACAGGAGCCTACGAGCAGTACTTC.

In this sample, this clonotype turned up a few times. This sequence joins TRBV27 and TRBJ2-7, with D possibly TRBD2 on 6 matching bases. This CDR3 spans 13 amino acids. V lost 0 bases and J lost 6, with 9 bases in between. The germline V gene encodes CDR1 MNHEY and CDR2 SMNVEV (reference sequence). The CDR3 protein is CASSLSEGSEQYV. The DNA of the CDR3 is TGTGCCAGCAGTTTATCGGAGGGATCCGAGCAGTACGTC.

This clonotype was counted a few times. The chain employs TRBV5-8 and TRBJ1-5; no clear D gene. The CDR3 totals 11 residues. V was clipped by 4 bases and J by 6 bases, with 5 bases between them. Germline lookup yields CDR1 SGHTS and CDR2 YDEGEE. The CDR3 protein is CASSSVQPQHF. As DNA, the CDR3 is TGTGCCAGCAGCAGCGTTCAGCCCCAGCATTTT.

The chain is built from TRBV10-3 and TRBJ2-3; TRBD1 is a possible D gene (6 bases). The CDR3 runs to 14 residues. V dropped 6 bases and J dropped 4 bases, with 14 bases sitting between them. Germline-derived CDR1 and CDR2 are ENHRY and SYGVKD. DNA of the CDR3: TGTGCCATCAGATCGTCAGGGGTGGCAGATACGCAGTATTTT. It specifies CAIRSSGVADTQYF.

The rearrangement links TRBV10-3 to TRBJ2-7; 10 bases map to TRBD1. CDR1 is ENHRY and CDR2 is SYGVKD in the germline V gene. The ends lost 11 bases at V and 4 bases at J; junction bases unmatched: 14. There are 15 residues in the CDR3. DNA for the CDR3: TGTGCCGCACAGTCCGGGGACAGGGGAAGTTACGAGCAGTACGTC. Protein sequence: CAAQSGDRGSYEQYV.

In this sample, this clonotype turned up a few times. Here the CDR3 DNA reads TGTGCCAGCAGCTGGGACAGGGGAGCCCAAGAGACCCAGTACTTC. Its protein is CASSWDRGAQETQYF. The chain uses TRBV5-6 and TRBJ2-5; TRBD1 aligns across 10 bases. Per the germline V gene, CDR1 is SGHDT and CDR2 is YYEEEE. CDR3 length: 15 residues. The junction had 3 bases not matched to a gene; V was cut back by 3 bases and J by 1 base. Supplemented by reference TRBV5-6 and TRBJ2-5, the full variable domain reads DAGVTQSPTHLIKTRGQQVTLRCSPKSGHDTVSWYQQALGQGPQFIFQYYEEEERQRGNFPDRFSGHQFPNYSSELNVNALLLGDSALYLCASSWDRGAQETQYFGPGTRLLVL.

This sequence joins TRBV12-3 or TRBV12-4 and TRBJ2-7, with D possibly TRBD1 on 5 matching bases. V was cut by 5 bases and J by 4 bases, with 12 bases left in between. The CDR3 is 13 amino acids. CDR3 in amino acids: CASSATGVYEQYF. Written as DNA, the CDR3 is TGTGCCAGCAGTGCAACAGGAGTATACGAGCAGTACTTC.

This clonotype was seen at least ten times. This chain joins TRBV18 and TRBJ2-7; TRBD2 might be the D (6 bases). The CDR3 contains 13 residues. Germline CDR1 KGHSH, CDR2 LQKENI. Trimming pared 3 bases from V and 3 bases from J, leaving 9 bases between. The CDR3 protein is CASSPAGNYEQYF. CDR3 nucleotides: TGTGCCAGCTCACCTGCGGGGAACTACGAGCAGTACTTC.

This clonotype appeared many times. This sequence joins TRBV9 and TRBJ2-5; 9 bases map to TRBD1. Germline CDR1 SGDLS, CDR2 YYNGEE. This CDR3 is built from 15 residues. The ends lost 3 bases at V and 2 bases at J; junction bases unmatched: 5. The CDR3 DNA is TGTGCCAGCAGCGAGGGACAGGGAATACAAGAGACCCAGTACTTC. It yields the protein CASSEGQGIQETQYF.

This clonotype was detected only a few times. The rearrangement links TRBV12-3 or TRBV12-4 to TRBJ1-1; D uncertain. The CDR3 covers 13 residues. Trimming shortened V by 7 bases and J by 2 bases, and 11 bases separated the two germline ends. CDR3 amino acids: CASTRMRNTEAFF. The CDR3 coding sequence is TGTGCCAGCACGAGGATGAGAAACACTGAAGCTTTCTTT.

The chain carries TRBV4-1 and TRBJ1-1, with a weak D call TRBD1 (5 bases). CDR3 size: 14 residues. Germline V CDR1 and CDR2: MGHRA, YSYEKL. The V gene lost 0 bases and the J gene lost 11 bases, with 16 bases spanning the gap. This CDR3 reads CASSQDQDRRNAFF. The CDR3 DNA reads TGCGCCAGCAGCCAAGATCAAGACAGACGGAATGCTTTCTTT.

The table lists this clonotype with many counts. The V gene is TRBV24-1, the J gene TRBJ2-2; D uncertain. The CDR3 spans 15 residues. V shed 0 bases and J shed 2 bases, with 6 bases lying between them. Germline V gene data show CDR1 as KGHDR and CDR2 as SFDVKD. In DNA, the CDR3 is TGTGCCACCAGTGATTTGTGGACCAACACCGGGGAGCTGTTTTTT. Translation: CATSDLWTNTGELFF.

This clonotype has a handful of counts. This chain connects TRBV20-1 to TRBJ2-3; D gene ambiguous. The CDR3 runs 12 residues. Germline assignment: CDR1 DFQATT and CDR2 SNEGSKA (reference sequence). V was pared by 0 bases and J by 4 bases, with 5 bases between. CDR3 amino acids: CSARDLSDTQYF. In DNA, the CDR3 is TGCAGTGCTAGAGATCTATCAGATACGCAGTATTTT.

This clonotype came up a few times. This chain links TRBV19 with TRBJ2-1; D is ambiguous. V shed 3 bases and J shed 10 bases, with 10 bases lying between them. This CDR3 region has 12 residues. Germline values: CDR1 LNHDA, CDR2 SQIVND (reference sequence). In nucleotides, the CDR3 is TGTGCCAGTAGTATCTCTCGTAGGGAGCAGTTCTTC. It specifies CASSISRREQFF.

The chain employs TRBV20-1 and TRBJ2-7, with 11 bases that match TRBD2. CDR1 and CDR2 from the germline V gene are DFQATT and SNEGSKA (reference sequence). The CDR3 covers 15 residues. V was pared by 7 bases and J by 6 bases, with 14 bases of the junction left unmatched. CDR3 residues: CSVTGLAVGVGEQYF. CDR3 coding DNA: TGCAGTGTTACGGGACTAGCGGTGGGAGTTGGCGAGCAGTACTTC.

This chain connects TRBV4-3 to TRBJ1-5, with TRBD1 as a possible D gene (6 bases). V was trimmed by 4 bases and J by 6 bases, leaving 19 bases between them. The germline V gene has CDR1 LGHNA and CDR2 YSLEER. The CDR3 is made up of 16 amino acids. The CDR3 DNA reads TGCGCCAGCAGCCCCTGGCCCAGGGGCGCGGGTCAGCCCCAGCATTTT. It codes for CASSPWPRGAGQPQHF.

V and J are TRBV7-3 and TRBJ1-1, with D tentatively TRBD1 (6 bases). The CDR3 runs 14 residues. V was shortened by 5 bases and J by 12 bases, with 22 bases between the two germline ends. Germline V lookup: CDR1 SGHTA, CDR2 FQGTGA. The CDR3 loop is CASSPTGIGSPSFF. As DNA, the CDR3 is TGTGCCAGCAGCCCCACAGGGATTGGTAGTCCGTCTTTCTTT. Looking up the rest from reference TRBV7-3 and TRBJ1-1 gives the full variable domain: GAGVSQTPSNKVTEKGKYVELRCDPISGHTALYWYRQSLGQGPEFLIYFQGTGAADDSGLPNDRFFAVRPEGSVSTLKIQRTERGDSAVYLCASSPTGIGSPSFFGQGTRLTVV.